A single sample is the source of the 21 T cell receptor beta chains below, sequenced in a study of sequential checkpoint blockade in melanoma. Treatment in this sample: randomized to nivolumab then ipilimumab (arm A) or the reverse (arm B). Produced via immunoSEQ multiplex PCR; TCRdb's table is partial and in-frame only. The top ten clones hold 18% of a sample with about 5,100 clones, around 21% of them seen once. The specimen was tumor tissue (inferred from file names), collected from a patient given nivolumab and ipilimumab in sequence. Receptor source: a human donor with melanoma.

The chain employs TRBV23-1 and TRBJ2-3, with 9 bases lining up with TRBD1. TRBV23-1 is placed among ORFs of uncertain function. The V gene end was trimmed by 7 bases and the J gene end by 3 bases; junction bases not matched to a gene: 14. This CDR3 spans 17 amino acids. CDR3 nucleotide sequence: TGCGCCAGCACTCCCTTTGTGAGGGACAGGGCGACAGATACGCAGTATTTT. Protein product: CASTPFVRDRATDTQYF.

This clone was counted a few times. The chain carries TRBV28 and TRBJ1-2; D uncertain. The V gene's germline CDR1 is MDHEN and CDR2 SYDVKM. The CDR3 is 15 residues long. V lost 11 bases and J 0 bases, leaving 19 bases between the germline ends. For the CDR3, the DNA is TGTGCCCTACAGTCGGGGTCCGGTGCTAACTATGGCTACACCTTC. Translation gives CALQSGSGANYGYTF.

This clone was detected a few times. The gene calls are TRBV6-8 and TRBJ2-7; TRBD1 is a possible D gene (5 bases). Germline CDR1 is MNHGY and CDR2 is SAAAGT. The CDR3 covers 16 residues. The V end was cut by 5 bases, the J end by 2 bases, with 19 bases between. The CDR3 reads CASSTGAAQVPYEQYF. CDR3 nucleotides: TGTGCCAGCAGTACAGGAGCAGCACAGGTTCCCTACGAGCAGTACTTC.

This clone occurred a few times. This chain joins TRBV6-8 and TRBJ2-2, with D tentatively TRBD1 or TRBD2 (5 bases each). Germline CDR1 is MNHGY and CDR2 is SAAAGT. CDR3 length: 12 amino acids. The ends were cut back, 6 bases at V and 14 bases at J, with 16 bases in the middle. The CDR3 DNA reads TGTGCCAGCAGCCCTATTGCCGGGGCACTGTTTTTT. Translating gives CASSPIAGALFF.

This clone appeared a few times. The rearrangement joins TRBV28 to TRBJ2-5, with TRBD2 matching over 8 bases. The germline V gene encodes CDR1 MDHEN and CDR2 SYDVKM. The CDR3 is 15 residues long. Trimming took 9 bases from V and 3 from J; bases not matched to a gene: 12. CDR3 sequence (DNA): TGTGCCAGTACCTTCCCGGGGGGGGGCGAAGAGACCCAGTACTTC. Protein: CASTFPGGGEETQYF.

This sequence joins TRBV9 and TRBJ2-1, with D perhaps TRBD1 or TRBD2 (6 bases each). The CDR3 has 14 residues. Germline CDR1 is SGDLS and CDR2 is YYNGEE. With 1 base removed from V and 6 bases from J, the gap between germline ends came to 11 bases. Written as DNA, the CDR3 is TGTGCCAGCAGCGTACTAGGGGGAGGCAATGAGCAGTTCTTC. Protein: CASSVLGGGNEQFF. The full variable domain, rest sourced from reference TRBV9 and TRBJ2-1, is DSGVTQTPKHLITATGQRVTLRCSPRSGDLSVYWYQQSLDQGLQFLIQYYNGEERAKGNILERFSAQQFPDLHSELNLSSLELGDSALYFCASSVLGGGNEQFFGPGTRLTVL.

The genes are TRBV30 and TRBJ1-5; TRBD1 aligns across 10 bases. Trimming cost V 1 base and J 6 bases; bases outside gene matches: 3. The CDR3 contains 14 residues. Germline V gene data show CDR1 as GTSNPN and CDR2 as SVGIG (reference sequence). DNA for the CDR3: TGTGCCTGGAGTGGGACAGGGGGTGGTCAGCCCCAGCATTTT. It codes for CAWSGTGGGQPQHF.

This clone was seen only a few times. This chain links TRBV5-1 with TRBJ2-7, with D possibly being TRBD1 or TRBD2 (6 bases each). Trimming removed 5 bases from V and 0 bases from J, with 21 bases in between. Germline V gives CDR1 SGHRS, CDR2 YFSETQ. The CDR3 is 17 residues long. The CDR3 loop is CASRYGGAGAASYEQYF. CDR3 coding DNA: TGCGCCAGCAGGTACGGAGGGGCAGGGGCCGCCTCCTACGAGCAGTACTTC.

The V and J genes are TRBV11-3 and TRBJ1-2; 9 bases agree with TRBD1. CDR1 and CDR2 (germline): SGHNT, YENEEA. The CDR3 spans 15 residues. Trimming removed 6 bases from V and 1 base from J; junction bases left unmatched: 6. The CDR3 loop is CASRPGQGYNYGYTF. CDR3 DNA: TGTGCCAGCAGACCGGGACAGGGATATAACTATGGCTACACCTTC.

This clone was observed many times. The chain carries TRBV6-8 and TRBJ2-3, with D perhaps matching TRBD2 (5 bases). The V gene lost 4 bases and the J gene lost 2 bases, with 10 bases spanning the gap. CDR1 MNHGY and CDR2 SAAAGT come from the germline V gene. This CDR3 is built from 14 residues. CDR3 sequence: CASSSPGYTDTQYF. The CDR3 nucleotides are TGTGCCAGCAGTTCCCCGGGGTACACAGATACGCAGTATTTT.

V is TRBV9 and J is TRBJ2-7; D remains ambiguous. The CDR3 spans 14 residues. Germline CDR1 reads SGDLS; CDR2 reads YYNGEE. Trimming shortened V by 3 bases and J by 2 bases, and 12 bases separated the two germline ends. The CDR3 is CASSATPVPYEQYF. The CDR3 nucleotides read TGTGCCAGCAGCGCTACACCGGTCCCCTACGAGCAGTACTTC.

V is TRBV9 and J is TRBJ2-1; no reliable D call. Trimming removed 0 bases at V and 10 bases at J, with 11 bases between. Germline CDR1 reads SGDLS; CDR2 reads YYNGEE. The CDR3 has 13 residues. The CDR3 DNA is TGTGCCAGCAGCGTAGCTTCAGGTAGCGAGCAGTTCTTC. The encoded protein is CASSVASGSEQFF.

This clone is medium-sized (0.01 to 0.1%) within its sample. This chain joins TRBV6-8 and TRBJ1-5; no firm D call. V was trimmed by 3 bases and J by 6 bases, leaving 9 bases between them. Looked up from germline, CDR1 is MNHGY and CDR2 is SAAAGT. The CDR3 contains 13 residues. CDR3 protein: CASSYLGSQPQHF. CDR3 DNA: TGTGCCAGCAGTTATCTGGGGAGTCAGCCCCAGCATTTT.

This clone was counted many times. This sequence joins TRBV6-8 and TRBJ2-7; TRBD1 aligns across 8 bases. V lost 0 bases and J lost 3; bases outside the gene matches: 4. The germline CDR1 and CDR2 sequences are MNHGY and SAAAGT. CDR3 size: 15 residues. The chain's CDR3 is CASSYSGRGLYEQYF. In nucleotides, the CDR3 is TGTGCCAGCAGTTACTCTGGCAGGGGGCTCTACGAGCAGTACTTC.

The chain's CDR3 is CASSWDFQETQYF. The CDR3 DNA reads TGCGCCAGCAGCTGGGACTTCCAAGAGACCCAGTACTTC. The V call is TRBV23-1, the J call TRBJ2-5; D possibly corresponds to TRBD2 (6 bases). TRBV23-1 is reported as an ORF; its role is uncertain. V was pared by 6 bases and J by 1 base, with 9 bases between. This CDR3 has 13 amino acids.

This clone appeared a few times. This chain links TRBV18 with TRBJ2-1, with TRBD1 identical over 9 bases. Germline V gene lookup returns CDR1 KGHSH and CDR2 LQKENI. The V segment lost 5 bases and the J segment 5 bases; nucleotides outside the gene matches: 7. This CDR3 region has 15 residues. In DNA, the CDR3 is TGTGCCAGCTCAGACAACAGGGGGCGGGACAATGAGCAGTTCTTC. It encodes CASSDNRGRDNEQFF.

The gene calls are TRBV9 and TRBJ2-1; D possibly corresponds to TRBD2 (6 bases). Trimming removed 3 bases from V and 4 bases from J, with 14 bases in between. This CDR3 is 15 amino acids long. Germline V gene sequence: CDR1 SGDLS, CDR2 YYNGEE. In DNA form, the CDR3 reads TGTGCCAGCAGCGCGTCCGGGACTTCATACAATGAGCAGTTCTTC. Translating it yields CASSASGTSYNEQFF.

The V call is TRBV7-5, the J call TRBJ2-3; the table's D call, TRBD2, has no DNA check behind it. TRBV7-5 is designated a pseudogene. The CDR3 is 16 amino acids. The CDR3 region has the DNA TGTGCCAGCAGCTATACTAGCGGGGGCTTCACAGATACGCAGTATTTT. Translation: CASSYTSGGFTDTQYF.

The chain has TRBV30 and TRBJ2-1; tentative D call: TRBD1 (5 bases). This CDR3 is 15 amino acids long. Germline values: CDR1 GTSNPN, CDR2 SVGIG (reference sequence). Trimming pared 0 bases from V and 6 bases from J, leaving 15 bases between. CDR3: CAWSVPRDPVNEQFF. The CDR3, as DNA: TGTGCCTGGAGTGTACCCAGGGATCCGGTCAATGAGCAGTTCTTC.

This clone was seen ten or more times. V is TRBV11-3 and J is TRBJ2-1, with D hard to call. Trimming left V 5 bases short and J 1 base short, with 12 bases between. The CDR3 sequence is 15 residues long. The germline V gene encodes CDR1 SGHNT and CDR2 YENEEA. CDR3 region: CASSPHQSSYNEQFF. The CDR3 DNA follows: TGTGCCAGCAGCCCCCACCAATCTTCCTACAATGAGCAGTTCTTC.

The gene calls are TRBV11-3 and TRBJ2-1; D is ambiguous. Germline V gene data show CDR1 as SGHNT and CDR2 as YENEEA. V lost 5 bases, J lost 7 bases, and 15 bases lay in between. The CDR3 extends over 14 amino acids. The chain's CDR3 is CASSRSLAMNEQFF. The CDR3 DNA follows: TGTGCCAGCAGCCGATCTTTAGCTATGAATGAGCAGTTCTTC.